This T cell receptor (beta chain) was captured by sequencing in a study of PD-L1 blockade in urothelial cancer. In the study overall: A median blood sample held about 140,000 T cells and approximately 80,000 unique TCRs. Study-wide findings and caveats: Clonality of blood TCR below the median before treatment predicted better survival.

This clone turned up a few times. No antigen is known for it. Some clones are missing from TCRdb's copy, which holds only in-frame ones; the method was immunoSEQ multiplex PCR. Here the sample spans about 76,000 clones, about 91% being singletons. Time point indicated: peripheral blood 6 weeks after treatment start. Between 1 and 8 samples per patient were obtained, pretreatment and on-treatment. The CDR3 runs to 16 residues. Trimming took 1 base from V and 7 from J; bases not matched to a gene: 7. The germline V gene encodes CDR1 LGHNA and CDR2 YNFKEQ. This sequence was found in a woman of 80 years or more with urothelial cancer. The sample here was PBMCs, taken around atezolizumab (anti-PD-L1) treatment. The chain links TRBV4-2 to TRBJ2-4; TRBD2 matches at 10 bases. This CDR3 reads CASSQVGGAGGNIQYF. The CDR3 DNA reads TGTGCCAGCAGCCAAGTTGGGGGAGCGGGAGGGAACATTCAGTACTTC.